These T cell receptor beta chains were read from a single sample in a study of PD-L1 blockade in urothelial cancer. Profiling relied on immunoSEQ multiplex PCR, and the TCRdb table lists in-frame clones only, not all of them. The sample contains about 80,000 clones, around 90% of which appear only once. The sequenced sample was PBMCs, obtained around atezolizumab (anti-PD-L1) treatment. Receptors originate from a woman in her seventies with urothelial cancer. Each CDR3 is given without its conserved first and last residue.

V gene	J gene	CDR3 protein
TRBV7-9	TRBJ2-7	ASSSPGTYEQY
TRBV6-1	TRBJ1-4	ASSEHGQGNNEKLF
TRBV19	TRBJ2-2	ASSIGLAGDPGELF
TRBV19	TRBJ1-3	ASKTTGYSGNTIY
TRBV10-3	TRBJ2-5	AISESTGQSQETQY
TRBV9	TRBJ1-1	ASSVVVNTEAF
TRBV11-2	TRBJ1-3	ASSFESSGNTIY
TRBV15	TRBJ1-5	ATSRDPGHSNQPQH
TRBV7-9	TRBJ1-2	ASSPDWTADYGYT
TRBV30	TRBJ2-3	AWSVGSGGRTDTQY
TRBV9	TRBJ2-7	ASSVALRRGLSYEQY
TRBV6-1	TRBJ2-1	ASSEPVEQF
TRBV6-5	TRBJ2-7	ASSSQGNEQY
TRBV5-4	TRBJ2-5	ASSSNPGLESETQY
TRBV2	TRBJ2-3	ASRRMGQEQY
TRBV19	TRBJ2-1	ASSMENLAGSSYNEQF
TRBV29-1	TRBJ1-2	SVEDRDRAYGYT
TRBV27	TRBJ2-7	ASSRTSGDPGVYEQY
TRBV7-9	TRBJ1-3	ASSLTRVLGGNTIY
TRBV9	TRBJ1-4	ASSTPDGRGNEKLF
TRBV5-1	TRBJ1-2	ASSLGTGSFYGYT
TRBV19	TRBJ1-5	ASMGGGSNQPQH